One and the same sample provided the 21 T cell receptor beta chains below, sequenced in a study of blood T cell repertoires in COVID-19. Sequenced by immunoSEQ multiplex PCR; TCRdb stores in-frame clones only, minus some. The table lists approximately 85,000 clones, just over 85% of them singletons, with 22% in the top ten. The source material was peripheral blood. These receptors all come from a woman of 80 years or more in a cohort sampled during active or convalescent COVID-19.

The V call is TRBV9, the J call TRBJ2-1, with 7 bases identical to TRBD2. Germline lookup yields CDR1 SGDLS and CDR2 YYNGEE. The ends lost 4 bases at V and 6 bases at J; junction bases unmatched: 7. CDR3 length: 14 residues. For the CDR3, the DNA is TGTGCCAGCAGCAGTCTGAGGGAGGGCAATGAGCAGTTCTTC. It specifies CASSSLREGNEQFF.

The chain uses TRBV25-1 and TRBJ1-2, with D possibly matching TRBD1 (5 bases). V was cut by 4 bases and J by 4 bases, with 13 bases left in between. Germline V gene data show CDR1 as MGHDK and CDR2 as SYGVNS. The CDR3 consists of 14 residues. CDR3 region: CASSGEWDFYGYTF. CDR3 bases: TGTGCCAGCAGTGGAGAATGGGACTTCTATGGCTACACCTTC.

A single count supports this clone. The chain has TRBV28 and TRBJ1-1, with 7 bases fitting TRBD1. Per the germline V gene, CDR1 is MDHEN and CDR2 is SYDVKM. The junction had 6 bases not matched to a gene; V was cut back by 5 bases and J by 0 bases. The CDR3 extends over 15 amino acids. This CDR3 is CASSHSTGMNTEAFF. The CDR3, as DNA: TGTGCCAGCAGTCACTCGACAGGGATGAACACTGAAGCTTTCTTT.

This clone was counted a single time. The gene calls are TRBV4-1 and TRBJ2-3; 12 bases align to TRBD2. Germline V lookup: CDR1 MGHRA, CDR2 YSYEKL. V shed 4 bases, J shed 1 base, and the junction held 9 bases outside the gene matches. The CDR3 covers 18 residues. The CDR3 loop is CASSRGLAGRGGTDTQYF. In DNA form, the CDR3 reads TGCGCCAGCAGCCGCGGACTAGCGGGAAGGGGTGGCACAGATACGCAGTATTTT.

This clone was seen only once. The genes are TRBV4-1 and TRBJ1-1; possible D gene TRBD1, 5 bases. The V end lost 2 bases, the J end lost 4 bases, and 14 bases lay between the germline ends. The CDR3 has 15 amino acids. Germline values: CDR1 MGHRA, CDR2 YSYEKL. The CDR3 DNA is TGCGCCAGCAGCCAACCCAGGGTACTTTCCACTGAAGCTTTCTTT. It specifies CASSQPRVLSTEAFF.

CDR3 region: CASGTGYTDTQYF. The CDR3 region has the DNA TGTGCCAGTGGGACAGGGTACACAGATACGCAGTATTTT. V is TRBV19 and J is TRBJ2-3, with 9 bases that match TRBD1. V was pared by 8 bases and J by 2 bases, with 2 bases of the junction left unmatched. The CDR3 is 13 amino acids. From germline, CDR1 is LNHDA and CDR2 SQIVND (reference sequence).

This chain joins TRBV25-1 and TRBJ1-2; 9 nucleotides match TRBD1. The V segment lost 5 bases and the J segment 4 bases; nucleotides outside the gene matches: 8. This CDR3 has 15 residues. Per the germline V gene, CDR1 is MGHDK and CDR2 is SYGVNS. DNA for the CDR3: TGTGCCAGCAGTCCCTGGACAGGGGCCACCTATGGCTACACCTTC. It codes for CASSPWTGATYGYTF.

This clone was detected a few times. This sequence joins TRBV5-5 and TRBJ1-2, with a possible D match to TRBD1 (5 bases). V dropped 0 bases and J dropped 4 bases, with 10 bases sitting between them. This CDR3 comprises 14 residues. CDR1 and CDR2 (germline): SGHKS, YYEKEE (reference sequence). The CDR3 loop is CASSLEDSPYGYTF. CDR3 coding DNA: TGTGCCAGCAGCTTGGAAGACAGCCCCTATGGCTACACCTTC.

Only a few counts were recorded for this clone. V is TRBV11-3 and J is TRBJ1-1; 7 bases match TRBD1. The CDR3 totals 13 residues. CDR1 is SGHNT and CDR2 is YENEEA in the germline V gene. Trimming took 3 bases from V and 8 from J; bases not matched to a gene: 6. The CDR3 loop is CASSLARQGEAFF. The CDR3 nucleotides are TGTGCCAGCAGCTTGGCCCGACAGGGCGAAGCTTTCTTT.

This sequence joins TRBV24-1 and TRBJ2-3; tentatively, D is TRBD1 (6 bases). V was trimmed by 4 bases and J by 2 bases, leaving 12 bases between them. CDR1 KGHDR and CDR2 SFDVKD come from the germline V gene. The CDR3 runs to 15 residues. The CDR3 protein is CATSDTGTITDTQYF. CDR3 coding DNA: TGTGCCACCAGTGACACCGGGACAATCACAGATACGCAGTATTTT.

The chain carries TRBV7-2 and TRBJ2-4; D is unclear. This CDR3 comprises 14 residues. CDR1 is SGHTA and CDR2 is FQGNSA in the germline V gene. V was cut by 3 bases and J by 1 base, with 7 bases left in between. The CDR3: CASSFYFAKNIQYF. Written as DNA, the CDR3 is TGTGCCAGCAGCTTCTACTTTGCCAAAAACATTCAGTACTTC.

The CDR3 DNA reads TGTGCCAGCAGCTTGGAGAGGTGGGACACTGAAGCTTTCTTT. Translation gives CASSLERWDTEAFF. This chain uses TRBV5-4 with TRBJ1-1, with D unclear. The CDR3 spans 14 residues. Germline V lookup: CDR1 SGHNT, CDR2 YYREEE (reference sequence). Trimming stripped 0 bases from V and 3 bases from J, with 9 bases between.

This chain connects TRBV5-1 to TRBJ2-7, with D perhaps TRBD1 (6 bases). The V end was cut by 4 bases, the J end by 7 bases, with 18 bases between. Germline lookup yields CDR1 SGHRS and CDR2 YFSETQ. The CDR3 runs to 14 residues. The CDR3 DNA reads as TGCGCCAGCAGCGAATCAGGGGAGTCGAGTGAGCAGTACTTC. This gives the protein CASSESGESSEQYF. The full variable domain, rest sourced from reference TRBV5-1 and TRBJ2-7, is KAGVTQTPRYLIKTRGQQVTLSCSPISGHRSVSWYQQTPGQGLQFLFEYFSETQRNKGNFPGRFSGRQFSNSRSEMNVSTLELGDSALYLCASSESGESSEQYFGPGTRLTVT.

This clone was observed a handful of times. Other nucleotide sequences from this sample produce the same CDR3. The V and J genes are TRBV5-1 and TRBJ1-5; no firm D call. The CDR3 runs to 15 residues. Trimming stripped 0 bases from V and 2 bases from J, with 9 bases between. CDR1 is SGHRS and CDR2 is YFSETQ in the germline V gene. CDR3 protein: CASSLDGQGNQPQHF. Written as DNA, the CDR3 is TGCGCCAGCAGCTTGGACGGCCAGGGCAATCAGCCCCAGCATTTT.

This CDR3 is CASSLGFPTGFDEQFF. The CDR3 DNA sequence: TGCGCCAGCAGCTTGGGGTTCCCAACAGGCTTCGATGAGCAGTTCTTC. The chain carries TRBV5-1 and TRBJ2-1; weak D call: TRBD1 (5 bases). CDR3 length: 16 amino acids. Germline CDR1 is SGHRS and CDR2 is YFSETQ. Trimming removed 0 bases from V and 8 bases from J, with 18 bases in between.

The chain joins TRBV18 to TRBJ2-5; 13 nucleotides match TRBD2. The CDR3 spans 15 residues. The trim removed 5 bases at V and 4 bases at J, leaving 4 bases unmatched. CDR1 and CDR2 (germline): KGHSH, LQKENI. Here the CDR3 reads CASSKGLAGIETQYF. CDR3 coding DNA: TGTGCCAGCTCAAAGGGACTAGCGGGAATAGAGACCCAGTACTTC.

The V and J genes are TRBV25-1 and TRBJ1-5; no clear D gene. This CDR3 has 14 residues. The germline CDR1 and CDR2 sequences are MGHDK and SYGVNS. Trimming shortened V by 8 bases and J by 5 bases, and 16 bases separated the two germline ends. The DNA for the CDR3 is TGTGCCAGCTCAAGGGCCGGGGATCATCAGCCCCAGCATTTT. Protein: CASSRAGDHQPQHF.

V gene TRBV5-1 combines with J gene TRBJ1-4; D remains ambiguous. The CDR3 runs to 13 residues. Trimming took off 5 bases at V and 4 bases at J, with 9 bases between the two ends. Germline CDR1 SGHRS, CDR2 YFSETQ. The CDR3 coding sequence is TGCGCCAGCAGGGCAACAGTTAATGAAAAACTGTTTTTT. As protein: CASRATVNEKLFF.

The chain recombines TRBV5-1 with TRBJ2-7, with D uncertain. Per the germline V gene, CDR1 is SGHRS and CDR2 is YFSETQ. The CDR3 extends over 15 amino acids. Deletions cut 0 bases from V and 0 bases from J, with 10 bases between. The CDR3 reads CASSLGGRSSYEQYF. The DNA for the CDR3 is TGCGCCAGCAGCTTGGGCGGTCGGAGCTCCTACGAGCAGTACTTC.

The chain couples TRBV5-1 to TRBJ2-2; tentatively, D is TRBD1 (6 bases). The CDR3 spans 17 residues. V shed 0 bases and J shed 5 bases, with 17 bases lying between them. Germline CDR1 SGHRS, CDR2 YFSETQ. CDR3 residues: CASSLGSGEQKTGELFF. The CDR3 DNA is TGCGCCAGCAGCTTGGGGTCAGGGGAGCAAAAGACCGGGGAGCTGTTTTTT. The full variable domain, completed using reference TRBV5-1 and TRBJ2-2, is KAGVTQTPRYLIKTRGQQVTLSCSPISGHRSVSWYQQTPGQGLQFLFEYFSETQRNKGNFPGRFSGRQFSNSRSEMNVSTLELGDSALYLCASSLGSGEQKTGELFFGEGSRLTVL.

The chain recombines TRBV11-2 with TRBJ2-3; TRBD2 matches at 8 bases. J was trimmed by 7 bases and V by 5 bases; bases with no gene match: 14. The CDR3 loop spans 16 amino acids. Germline CDR1 SGHAT, CDR2 FQNNGV. The CDR3 protein is CASSPTMVTSGNTQYF. In DNA, the CDR3 is TGTGCCAGCAGCCCAACCATGGTAACTAGCGGCAATACGCAGTATTTT.